These T cell receptor beta chains were read from a single sample in a study of CD8+ T cells in alopecia areata. Only in-frame clones appear in the TCRdb table, and some are missing; sequencing was by immunoSEQ multiplex PCR. The data contain approximately 99,000 clones, roughly 59% of them singletons. Specimen: CD8+ T cells sorted from blood. The receptors here all came from a human donor in good health. Both conserved end residues are part of each CDR3. D genes are given only for firm matches. The listing skips clone size in some rows; elsewhere it reads once, few, many or a size class.

v_gene: TRBV19
j_gene: TRBJ2-1
abundance: few
d_gene: NA
CDR3nt: TGTGCCAGTAGTACCCCAGGTTACAATGAGCAGTTCTTC
CDR3aa: CASSTPGYNEQFF

v_gene: TRBV4-2
j_gene: TRBJ1-4
abundance: NA
d_gene: NA
CDR3nt: TGTGCCAGCAGCATAATGGGAGAAAAACTGTTTTTT
CDR3aa: CASSIMGEKLFF

v_gene: TRBV2
j_gene: TRBJ1-1
abundance: NA
d_gene: NA
CDR3nt: TGTGCCAGCAGAAAGCGCCCTCCAGAGAACACTGAAGCTTTCTTT
CDR3aa: CASRKRPPENTEAFF

v_gene: TRBV7-3
j_gene: TRBJ2-5
abundance: NA
d_gene: NA
CDR3nt: TGTGCCAGCAGCTTATACGGGGGCATAGGGGAGACCCAGTACTTC
CDR3aa: CASSLYGGIGETQYF

v_gene: TRBV5-6
j_gene: TRBJ2-7
abundance: few
d_gene: NA
CDR3nt: TGTGCCAGCAGCTTGGCCGGGGGCTTGGACGAGCAGTACTTC
CDR3aa: CASSLAGGLDEQYF

v_gene: TRBV4-1
j_gene: TRBJ2-5
abundance: NA
d_gene: NA
CDR3nt: TGCGCCAGCAGCACCCAAGGGTTCCAGTACTTC
CDR3aa: CASSTQGFQYF

v_gene: TRBV15
j_gene: TRBJ1-3
abundance: NA
d_gene: NA
CDR3nt: TGTGCCACCAGCAGTGGTGAAAGCGCTGGAAACACCATATATTTT
CDR3aa: CATSSGESAGNTIYF

v_gene: TRBV6-5
j_gene: TRBJ1-2
abundance: NA
d_gene: NA
CDR3nt: TGTGCCAGCAGTTACTCCGCGGGGAACTATGGCTACACCTTC
CDR3aa: CASSYSAGNYGYTF

v_gene: TRBV25-1
j_gene: TRBJ2-5
abundance: NA
d_gene: NA
CDR3nt: TGTGCCAGCAGGGGGGGAGGGGGAACGTACTTC
CDR3aa: CASRGGGGTYF

v_gene: TRBV19
j_gene: TRBJ1-1
abundance: many
d_gene: NA
CDR3nt: TGTGCCAGTAGTTGGAAGGATACGAACACTGAAGCTTTCTTT
CDR3aa: CASSWKDTNTEAFF